The 14 T cell receptor beta chains below were found in one sample sequenced in a study of blood T cell repertoires in COVID-19. Libraries were prepared by immunoSEQ multiplex PCR; TCRdb keeps only in-frame clonotypes and omits some of them. The sample carries around 29,000 clones, about 88% recorded once. Sequencing used peripheral blood. These receptors were obtained from a human donor with active COVID-19. The donor label of this sample is uncertain.

The chain is built from TRBV29-1 and TRBJ1-1; TRBD1 matches 7 bases. Germline V gene data show CDR1 as SQVTM and CDR2 as ANQGSEA. Trimming at V came to 3 bases and at J to 6 bases, leaving 7 bases not matched to a gene. The CDR3 consists of 13 residues. The CDR3 loop is CSVDGTVRPEAFF. The CDR3 nucleotides read TGCAGCGTTGACGGGACAGTTCGCCCTGAAGCTTTCTTT.

The chain has TRBV2 and TRBJ2-1, with TRBD2 as a possible D gene (5 bases). The CDR3 loop spans 14 amino acids. The germline V gene has CDR1 SNHLY and CDR2 FYNNEI. Between the trimmed V and J ends, which lost 7 bases and 8 bases, there was a span of 18 bases. DNA for the CDR3: TGTGCCAGCACTTCAACCGGGATCCGACATGAGCAGTTCTTC. Its protein is CASTSTGIRHEQFF.

The genes are TRBV7-2 and TRBJ2-5, with 9 bases that match TRBD2. Germline lookup yields CDR1 SGHTA and CDR2 FQGNSA. The CDR3 length is 18 residues. V lost 5 bases, J lost 2 bases, and 15 bases stayed unmatched. CDR3 DNA: TGTGCCAGCAGCCCCAGTTCTGCGGGGGGGTTACTACAAGAGACCCAGTACTTC. Protein: CASSPSSAGGLLQETQYF.

The CDR3 reads CASSYLGVGGYTF. The CDR3 nucleotides are TGTGCCAGCAGTTACCTCGGGGTAGGGGGCTACACCTTC. The chain recombines TRBV6-5 with TRBJ1-2; no definite D call. CDR3 length: 13 amino acids. CDR1 MNHEY and CDR2 SVGAGI come from the germline V gene. Trimming shortened V by 2 bases and J by 8 bases, and 12 bases separated the two germline ends.

The chain carries TRBV5-1 and TRBJ2-1, with 8 bases that match TRBD2. The CDR3 has 15 amino acids. Germline trimming cut 6 bases from V and 2 bases from J; bases unmatched to any gene: 7. From germline, CDR1 is SGHRS and CDR2 YFSETQ. This CDR3 reads CASTIQLAAYNEQFF. The CDR3 DNA follows: TGCGCCAGCACCATTCAACTAGCGGCCTACAATGAGCAGTTCTTC.

The V and J genes are TRBV19 and TRBJ1-4; D not certain. Germline V gene data show CDR1 as LNHDA and CDR2 as SQIVND (reference sequence). V was clipped by 3 bases and J by 3 bases, with 14 bases between them. The CDR3 runs 16 residues. Here the CDR3 reads CASSIGGGLPNEKLFF. The CDR3 DNA sequence: TGTGCCAGTAGTATTGGAGGAGGCCTCCCTAATGAAAAACTGTTTTTT. The full variable domain, with the rest looked up from reference TRBV19 and TRBJ1-4, is DGGITQSPKYLFRKEGQNVTLSCEQNLNHDAMYWYRQDPGQGLRLIYYSQIVNDFQKGDIAEGYSVSREKKESFPLTVTSAQKNPTAFYLCASSIGGGLPNEKLFFGSGTQLSVL.

The V and J genes are TRBV3-1 (or the pseudogene TRBV3-2) and TRBJ1-2; no definite D call. Trimming removed 6 bases at V and 3 bases at J, with 11 bases between. CDR1 and CDR2 from the germline V gene are LGHDT and YNNKEL (reference sequence). The CDR3 consists of 13 residues. DNA of the CDR3: TGTGCCAGCAGACCCGGTAATCACTATGGCTACACCTTC. This gives the protein CASRPGNHYGYTF.

This rearrangement joins TRBV6-1 to TRBJ2-1; 8 bases are shared with TRBD1. Trimming removed 1 base from V and 3 bases from J; junction bases left unmatched: 5. Germline V gene sequence: CDR1 MNHNS, CDR2 SASEGT. This CDR3 region has 16 residues. DNA for the CDR3: TGTGCCAGCAGTGAAGATTGGACAGGGAACTACAATGAGCAGTTCTTC. The encoded protein is CASSEDWTGNYNEQFF.

The genes are TRBV2 and TRBJ2-5, with TRBD2 identical over 10 bases. The CDR3 sequence is 15 residues long. Germline CDR1 SNHLY, CDR2 FYNNEI. The V and J ends lost 5 bases and 5 bases, in that order; junction bases with no gene match: 8. The CDR3: CASSSFSGGRETQYF. In DNA, the CDR3 is TGTGCCAGCAGTTCTTTTAGCGGGGGGCGGGAGACCCAGTACTTC.

The genes are TRBV5-4 and TRBJ1-1; the D is unclear. The CDR3 is 14 residues long. The germline gives CDR1 SGHNT, CDR2 YYREEE (reference sequence). Trimming took 0 bases from V and 4 from J, leaving 10 bases between them. The CDR3 DNA reads as TGTGCCAGCAGCTTGGCCGGGGTAGGCACTGAAGCTTTCTTT. Translated, it gives CASSLAGVGTEAFF.

The chain is built from TRBV11-2 and TRBJ1-4; perhaps TRBD1 as D (6 bases). Looked up from germline, CDR1 is SGHAT and CDR2 is FQNNGV. V was trimmed by 2 bases and J by 8 bases, leaving 12 bases between them. The CDR3 loop spans 14 amino acids. The DNA of the CDR3 is TGTGCCAGCAGCTTATGGGGGGGCCGGGAAAAACTGTTTTTT. Its protein product is CASSLWGGREKLFF.

This sequence joins TRBV9 and TRBJ2-1, with 12 bases aligning to TRBD2. CDR1 is SGDLS, CDR2 YYNGEE, per germline. V lost 0 bases and J lost 10; bases outside the gene matches: 8. The CDR3 is made up of 16 amino acids. The CDR3, as DNA: TGTGCCAGCAGCGTAGCGGCTAGCGGGGGGGCCCGGGAGCAGTTCTTC. Its translation: CASSVAASGGAREQFF. Complete variable domain (other parts from reference TRBV9 and TRBJ2-1): DSGVTQTPKHLITATGQRVTLRCSPRSGDLSVYWYQQSLDQGLQFLIQYYNGEERAKGNILERFSAQQFPDLHSELNLSSLELGDSALYFCASSVAASGGAREQFFGPGTRLTVL.

The rearrangement joins TRBV6-5 to TRBJ2-7, with 7 positions matching TRBD1. The CDR3 covers 16 residues. After removal of 4 bases from V and 1 base from J, the junction contained 10 bases not matched to a gene. Germline assignment: CDR1 MNHEY and CDR2 SVGAGI. The CDR3 bases are TGTGCCAGCAGTTCCCTCTCCGGGACAGCTTCCTACGAGCAGTACTTC. Its translation is CASSSLSGTASYEQYF.

The genes are TRBV6-1 and TRBJ1-3, with 11 bases lining up with TRBD1. The junction had 2 bases not matched to a gene; V was cut back by 3 bases and J by 4 bases. CDR3 length: 15 amino acids. Germline V gene sequence: CDR1 MNHNS, CDR2 SASEGT. DNA of the CDR3: TGTGCCAGCAGTGAGGGACAGGGGGTAGGAAACACCATATATTTT. It codes for CASSEGQGVGNTIYF.